Presented here are 3 T cell receptor beta chains from one specimen sequenced in a study of blood T cell repertoires in COVID-19. TCRdb's table, derived via immunoSEQ multiplex PCR, lists solely in-frame clones and lacks some. The sample contains 90,000 to 110,000 clones, approximately 83% of which appear only once. Sequenced input: peripheral blood. The receptor source for this set is a man aged 45 to 65 with acute or convalescent COVID-19.

Written as DNA, the CDR3 is TGTGCCATCAGCAAGGGACAGAGAGAATCCCCCCAGCATTTT. Protein product: CAISKGQRESPQHF. This sequence joins TRBV10-3 and TRBJ1-5; TRBD1 agrees at 7 bases. CDR1 is ENHRY and CDR2 is SYGVKD in the germline V gene. The CDR3 contains 14 residues. The junction had 12 bases not matched to a gene; V was cut back by 6 bases and J by 10 bases.

The CDR3 loop is CASSTHGNTIYF. Written as DNA, the CDR3 is TGTGCCAGCAGTACACATGGAAACACCATATATTTT. The chain combines TRBV6-5 with TRBJ1-3; D not certain. The germline CDR1 and CDR2 sequences are MNHEY and SVGAGI. The CDR3 has 12 amino acids. The germline V and J ends were trimmed by 5 bases and 3 bases, with 5 bases remaining between them.

V and J are TRBV6-5 and TRBJ1-1, with D perhaps TRBD1 (6 bases). CDR1 is MNHEY, CDR2 SVGAGI, per germline. The CDR3 runs 13 residues. V was pared by 7 bases and J by 5 bases, with 14 bases between. The CDR3 nucleotides read TGTGCCAGCACCGCAGGGGCGAGAACTGAAGCTTTCTTT. Its protein product is CASTAGARTEAFF.